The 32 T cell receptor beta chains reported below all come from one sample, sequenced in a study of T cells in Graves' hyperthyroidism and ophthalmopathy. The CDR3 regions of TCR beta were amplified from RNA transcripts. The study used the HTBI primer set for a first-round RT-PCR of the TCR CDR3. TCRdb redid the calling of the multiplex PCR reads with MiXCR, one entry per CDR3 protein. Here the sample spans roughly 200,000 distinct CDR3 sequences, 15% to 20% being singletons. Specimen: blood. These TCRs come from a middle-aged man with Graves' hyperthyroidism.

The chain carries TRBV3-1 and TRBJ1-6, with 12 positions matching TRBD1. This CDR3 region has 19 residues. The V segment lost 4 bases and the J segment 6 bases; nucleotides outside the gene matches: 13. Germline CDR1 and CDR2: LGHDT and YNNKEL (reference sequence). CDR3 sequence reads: CASSPYGTGGAPANSPLHF. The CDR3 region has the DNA TGTGCCAGCAGCCCTTATGGGACAGGGGGCGCCCCGGCTAATTCACCCCTCCACTTT. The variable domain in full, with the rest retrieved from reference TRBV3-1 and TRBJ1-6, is DTAVSQTPKYLVTQMGNDKSIKCEQNLGHDTMYWYKQDSKKFLKIMFSYNNKELIINETVPNRFSPKSPDKAHLNLHINSLELGDSAVYFCASSPYGTGGAPANSPLHFGNGTRLTVT.

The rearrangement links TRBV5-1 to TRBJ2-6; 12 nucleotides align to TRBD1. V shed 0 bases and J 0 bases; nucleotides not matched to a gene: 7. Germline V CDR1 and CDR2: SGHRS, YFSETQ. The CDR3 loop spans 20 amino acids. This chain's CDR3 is CASSLVGQGAWVSGANVLTF. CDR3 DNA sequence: TGCGCCAGCAGCTTGGTGGGACAGGGGGCCTGGGTCTCTGGGGCCAACGTCCTGACTTTC.

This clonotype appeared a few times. The CDR3 DNA reads as TGCGCCAGCAGCCAAGATCTCGGGCCCTCCGGAGGAAAACTGTTTTTT. Its translation is CASSQDLGPSGGKLFF. The V and J genes are TRBV4-1 and TRBJ1-4; D remains unclear. The CDR3 totals 16 residues. Trimming pared 0 bases from V and 10 bases from J, leaving 18 bases between. From germline, CDR1 is MGHRA and CDR2 YSYEKL.

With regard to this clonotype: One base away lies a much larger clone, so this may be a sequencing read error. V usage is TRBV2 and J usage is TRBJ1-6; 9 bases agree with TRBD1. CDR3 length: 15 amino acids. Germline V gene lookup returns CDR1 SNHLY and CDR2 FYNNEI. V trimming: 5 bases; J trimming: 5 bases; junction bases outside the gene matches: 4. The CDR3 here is CASSNRDRDNSPLHF. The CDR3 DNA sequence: TGTGCCAGCAGTAACCGGGACAGGGATAATTCACCCCTCCACTTT.

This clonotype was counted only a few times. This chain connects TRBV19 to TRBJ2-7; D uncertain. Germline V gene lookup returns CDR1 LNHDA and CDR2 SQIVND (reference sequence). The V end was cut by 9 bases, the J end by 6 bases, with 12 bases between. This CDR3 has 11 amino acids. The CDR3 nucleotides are TGTGCCAGACCCTCCCTGGGCGAGCAGTACTTC. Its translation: CARPSLGEQYF.

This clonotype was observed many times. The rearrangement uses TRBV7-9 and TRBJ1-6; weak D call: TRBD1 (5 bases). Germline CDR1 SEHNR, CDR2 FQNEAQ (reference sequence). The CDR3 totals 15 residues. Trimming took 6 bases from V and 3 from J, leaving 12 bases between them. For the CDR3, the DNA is TGTGCCAGCAGGGTAGGGGCCGGCTATAATTCACCCCTCCACTTT. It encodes CASRVGAGYNSPLHF.

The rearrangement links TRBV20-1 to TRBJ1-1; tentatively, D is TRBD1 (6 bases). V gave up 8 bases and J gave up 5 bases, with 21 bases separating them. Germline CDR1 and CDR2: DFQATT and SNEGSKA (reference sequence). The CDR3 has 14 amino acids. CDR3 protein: CSPREGGPGTEAFF. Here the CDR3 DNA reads TGCAGTCCTCGGGAGGGGGGCCCGGGAACTGAAGCTTTCTTT.

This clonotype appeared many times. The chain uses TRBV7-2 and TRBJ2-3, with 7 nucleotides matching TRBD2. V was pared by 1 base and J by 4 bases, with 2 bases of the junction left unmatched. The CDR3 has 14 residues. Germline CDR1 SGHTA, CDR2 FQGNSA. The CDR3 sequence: CASSLVAGADTQYF. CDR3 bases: TGTGCCAGCAGCTTAGTCGCGGGGGCAGATACGCAGTATTTT.

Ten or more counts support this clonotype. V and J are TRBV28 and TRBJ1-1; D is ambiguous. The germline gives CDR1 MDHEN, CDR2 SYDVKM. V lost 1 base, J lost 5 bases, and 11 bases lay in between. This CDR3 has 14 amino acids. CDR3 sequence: CASSLLSLETEAFF. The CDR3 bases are TGTGCCAGCAGTTTATTAAGTCTGGAAACTGAAGCTTTCTTT. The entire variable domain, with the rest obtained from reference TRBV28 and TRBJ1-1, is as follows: DVKVTQSSRYLVKRTGEKVFLECVQDMDHENMFWYRQDPGLGLRLIYFSYDVKMKEKGDIPEGYSVSREKKERFSLILESASTNQTSMYLCASSLLSLETEAFFGQGTRLTVV.

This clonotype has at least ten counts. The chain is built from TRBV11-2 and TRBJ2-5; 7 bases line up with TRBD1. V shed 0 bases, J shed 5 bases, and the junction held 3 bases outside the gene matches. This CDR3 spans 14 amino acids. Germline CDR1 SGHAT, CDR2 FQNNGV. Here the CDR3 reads CASSLDLGQETQYF. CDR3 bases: TGTGCCAGCAGCTTAGATCTGGGACAGGAGACCCAGTACTTC.

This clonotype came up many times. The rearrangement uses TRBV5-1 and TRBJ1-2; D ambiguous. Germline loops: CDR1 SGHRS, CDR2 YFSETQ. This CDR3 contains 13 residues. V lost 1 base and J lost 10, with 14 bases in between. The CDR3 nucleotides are TGCGCCAGCAGCTTGTTAGGGCGCCTTGACTACACCTTC. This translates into CASSLLGRLDYTF.

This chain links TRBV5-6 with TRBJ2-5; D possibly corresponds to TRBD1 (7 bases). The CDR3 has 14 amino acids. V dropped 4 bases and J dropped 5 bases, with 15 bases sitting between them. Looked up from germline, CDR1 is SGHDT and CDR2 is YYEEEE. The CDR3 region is CASSRGTVRETQYF. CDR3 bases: TGTGCCAGCAGCCGGGGGACAGTCCGGGAGACCCAGTACTTC.

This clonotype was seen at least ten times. The chain's CDR3 is CASSDVGHRTDTQYF. The DNA of the CDR3 is TGTGCCAGCAGTGACGTAGGGCACCGCACAGATACGCAGTATTTT. The chain combines TRBV6-1 with TRBJ2-3; no clear D. The CDR3 has 15 amino acids. Trimming took off 3 bases at V and 1 base at J, with 11 bases between the two ends. Germline-derived CDR1 and CDR2 are MNHNS and SASEGT.

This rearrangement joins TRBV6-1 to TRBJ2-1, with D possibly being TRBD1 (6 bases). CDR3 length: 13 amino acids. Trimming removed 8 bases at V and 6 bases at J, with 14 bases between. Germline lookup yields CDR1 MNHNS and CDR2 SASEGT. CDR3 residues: CASCVRDTNEQFF. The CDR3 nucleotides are TGTGCCAGCTGCGTCCGGGACACCAATGAGCAGTTCTTC.

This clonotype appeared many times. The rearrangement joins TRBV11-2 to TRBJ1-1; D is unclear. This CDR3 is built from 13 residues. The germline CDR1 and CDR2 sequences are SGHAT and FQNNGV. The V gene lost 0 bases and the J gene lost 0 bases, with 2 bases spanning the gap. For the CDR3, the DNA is TGTGCCAGCAGCTTAGAACTGAACACTGAAGCTTTCTTT. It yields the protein CASSLELNTEAFF.

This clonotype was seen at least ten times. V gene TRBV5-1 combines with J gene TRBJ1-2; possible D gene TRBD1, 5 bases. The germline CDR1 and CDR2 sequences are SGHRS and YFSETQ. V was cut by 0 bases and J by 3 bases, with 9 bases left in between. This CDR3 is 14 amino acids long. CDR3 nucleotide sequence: TGCGCCAGCAGCTTGGTTCAGGGAGACTATGGCTACACCTTC. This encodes CASSLVQGDYGYTF.

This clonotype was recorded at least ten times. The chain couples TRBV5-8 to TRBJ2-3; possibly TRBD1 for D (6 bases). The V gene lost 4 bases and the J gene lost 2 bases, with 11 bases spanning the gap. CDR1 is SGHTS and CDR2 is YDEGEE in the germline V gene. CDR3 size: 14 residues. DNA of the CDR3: TGTGCCAGCAGCCTGGGACACCTCACAGATACGCAGTATTTT. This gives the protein CASSLGHLTDTQYF. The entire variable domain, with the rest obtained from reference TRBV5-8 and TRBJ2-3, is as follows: EAGVTQSPTHLIKTRGQQATLRCSPISGHTSVYWYQQALGLGLQFLLWYDEGEERNRGNFPPRFSGRQFPNYSSELNVNALELEDSALYLCASSLGHLTDTQYFGPGTRLTVL.

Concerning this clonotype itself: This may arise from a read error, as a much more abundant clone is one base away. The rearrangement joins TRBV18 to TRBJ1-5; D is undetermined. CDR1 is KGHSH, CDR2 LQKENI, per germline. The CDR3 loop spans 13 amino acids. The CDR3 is CASAPFRNQPQHF. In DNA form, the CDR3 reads TGTGCCAGCGCACCATTTCGTAATCAGCCCCAGCATTTT.

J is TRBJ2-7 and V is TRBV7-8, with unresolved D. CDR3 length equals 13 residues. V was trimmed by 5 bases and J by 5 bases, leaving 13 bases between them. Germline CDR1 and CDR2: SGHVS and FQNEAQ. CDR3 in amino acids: CASSPRTSNEQYF. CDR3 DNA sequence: TGTGCCAGCAGCCCTCGGACCAGCAACGAGCAGTACTTC. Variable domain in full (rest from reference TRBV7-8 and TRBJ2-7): GAGVSQSPRYKVAKRGQDVALRCDPISGHVSLFWYQQALGQGPEFLTYFQNEAQLDKSGLPSDRFFAERPEGSVSTLKIQRTQQEDSAVYLCASSPRTSNEQYFGPGTRLTVT.

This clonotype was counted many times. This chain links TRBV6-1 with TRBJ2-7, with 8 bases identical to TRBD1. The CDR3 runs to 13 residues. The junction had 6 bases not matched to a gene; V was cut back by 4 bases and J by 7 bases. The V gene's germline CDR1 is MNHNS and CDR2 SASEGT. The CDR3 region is CASSGTGLGEQYF. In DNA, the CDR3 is TGTGCCAGCAGTGGGACAGGGTTAGGGGAGCAGTACTTC.

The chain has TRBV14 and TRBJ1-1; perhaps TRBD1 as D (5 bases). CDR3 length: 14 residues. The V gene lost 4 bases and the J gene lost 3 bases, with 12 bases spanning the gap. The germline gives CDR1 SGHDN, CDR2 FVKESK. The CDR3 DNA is TGTGCCAGCAGCCTCCTTGGGGGGTACACTGAAGCTTTCTTT. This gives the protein CASSLLGGYTEAFF. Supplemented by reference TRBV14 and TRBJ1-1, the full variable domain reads EAGVTQFPSHSVIEKGQTVTLRCDPISGHDNLYWYRRVMGKEIKFLLHFVKESKQDESGMPNNRFLAERTGGTYSTLKVQPAELEDSGVYFCASSLLGGYTEAFFGQGTRLTVV.

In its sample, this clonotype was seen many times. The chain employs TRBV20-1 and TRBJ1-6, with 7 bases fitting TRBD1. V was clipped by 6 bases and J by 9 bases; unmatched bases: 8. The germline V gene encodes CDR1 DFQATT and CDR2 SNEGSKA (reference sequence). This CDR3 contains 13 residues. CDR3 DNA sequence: TGCAGTGCCAGACAGGGCGGGAGTTCACCCCTCCACTTT. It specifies CSARQGGSSPLHF.

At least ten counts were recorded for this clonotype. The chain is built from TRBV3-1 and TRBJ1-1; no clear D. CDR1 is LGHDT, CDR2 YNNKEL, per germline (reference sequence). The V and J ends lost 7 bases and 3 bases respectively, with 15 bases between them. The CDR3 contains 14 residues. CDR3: CASTLRSRDTEAFF. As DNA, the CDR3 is TGTGCCAGCACCCTTAGATCCCGGGACACTGAAGCTTTCTTT.

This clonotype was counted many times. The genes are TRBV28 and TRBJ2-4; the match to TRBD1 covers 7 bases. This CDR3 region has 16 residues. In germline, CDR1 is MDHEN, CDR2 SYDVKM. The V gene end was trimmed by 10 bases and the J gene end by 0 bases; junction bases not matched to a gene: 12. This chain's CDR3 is CATQGLTQLAKNIQYF. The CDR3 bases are TGTGCCACACAGGGGCTAACCCAACTAGCCAAAAACATTCAGTACTTC.

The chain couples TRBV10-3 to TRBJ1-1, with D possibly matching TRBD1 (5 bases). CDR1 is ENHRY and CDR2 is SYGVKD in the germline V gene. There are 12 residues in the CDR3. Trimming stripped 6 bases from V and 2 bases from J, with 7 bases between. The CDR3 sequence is CAISRDNTEAFF. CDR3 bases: TGTGCCATCAGCCGGGACAACACTGAAGCTTTCTTT.

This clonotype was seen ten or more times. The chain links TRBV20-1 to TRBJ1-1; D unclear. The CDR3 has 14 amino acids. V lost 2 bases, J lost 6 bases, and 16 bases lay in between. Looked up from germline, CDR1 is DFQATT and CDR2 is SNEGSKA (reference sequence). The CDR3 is CSARNPIVGPEAFF. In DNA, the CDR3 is TGCAGTGCTAGAAACCCAATAGTTGGCCCTGAAGCTTTCTTT.

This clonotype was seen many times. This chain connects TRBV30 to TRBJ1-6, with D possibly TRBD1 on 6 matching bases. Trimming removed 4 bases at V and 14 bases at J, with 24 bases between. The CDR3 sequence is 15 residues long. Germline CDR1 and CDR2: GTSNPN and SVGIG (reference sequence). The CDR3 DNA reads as TGTGCCTGGAAAACCATGAAACAGGGATTAGATACCCTCCACTTT. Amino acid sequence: CAWKTMKQGLDTLHF. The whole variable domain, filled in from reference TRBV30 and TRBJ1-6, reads SQTIHQWPATLVQPVGSPLSLECTVEGTSNPNLYWYRQAAGRGLQLLFYSVGIGQISSEVPQNLSASRPQDRQFILSSKKLLLSDSGFYLCAWKTMKQGLDTLHFGNGTRLTVT.

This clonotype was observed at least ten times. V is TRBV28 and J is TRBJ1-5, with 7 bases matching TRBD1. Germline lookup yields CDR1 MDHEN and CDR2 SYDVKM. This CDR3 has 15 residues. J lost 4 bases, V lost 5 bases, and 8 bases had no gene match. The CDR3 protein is CASSELGQENQPQHF. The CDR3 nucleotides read TGTGCCAGCAGTGAACTCGGACAGGAGAATCAGCCCCAGCATTTT.

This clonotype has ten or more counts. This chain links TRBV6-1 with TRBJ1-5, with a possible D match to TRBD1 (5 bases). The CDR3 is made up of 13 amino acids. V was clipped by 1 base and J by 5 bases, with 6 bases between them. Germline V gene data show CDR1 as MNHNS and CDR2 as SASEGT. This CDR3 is CASSEGGYQPQHF. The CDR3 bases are TGTGCCAGCAGTGAAGGGGGGTATCAGCCCCAGCATTTT.

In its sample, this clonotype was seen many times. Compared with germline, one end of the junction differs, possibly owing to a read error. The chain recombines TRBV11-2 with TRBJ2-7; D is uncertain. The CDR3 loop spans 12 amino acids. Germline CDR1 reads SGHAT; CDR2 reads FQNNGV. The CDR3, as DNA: TGTGCCAGCAGCCTAGATAGTTTCGAGCAGTACTTC. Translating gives CASSLDSFEQYF.

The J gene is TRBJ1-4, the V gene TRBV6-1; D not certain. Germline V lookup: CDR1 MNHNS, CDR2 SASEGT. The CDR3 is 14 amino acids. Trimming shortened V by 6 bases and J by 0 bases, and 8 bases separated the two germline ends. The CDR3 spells CASSDGSTNEKLFF. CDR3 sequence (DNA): TGTGCCAGCAGCGACGGTTCAACTAATGAAAAACTGTTTTTT.

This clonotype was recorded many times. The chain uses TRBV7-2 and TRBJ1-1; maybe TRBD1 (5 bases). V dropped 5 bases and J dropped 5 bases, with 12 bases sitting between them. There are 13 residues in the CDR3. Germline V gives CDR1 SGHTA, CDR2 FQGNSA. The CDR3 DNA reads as TGTGCCAGCAGCGGGGGGAGGGATACTGAAGCTTTCTTT. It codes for CASSGGRDTEAFF.